This TCR beta chain originates from a study of cytotoxic CD8 clonotypes in ibrutinib-treated CLL. General study findings and limits: T-cell clonality at baseline went above that of age-matched healthy donors and rose and fell with circulating CD8+ T-cell counts.

Depths of 1 in 200,000 to 1 in 1 million T cells were the sequencing target. Using immunoSEQ multiplex PCR, the repertoire was profiled, and TCRdb retains in-frame clones only, with some absent. The sample lists some 150,000 clones, approximately 80% occurring once. In its sample, this clone ranks as medium-sized (0.01 to 0.1%). The antigen is unknown. Germline CDR1 and CDR2: SGDLS and YYNGEE. The length of the CDR3 is 11 residues. V dropped 4 bases and J dropped 8 bases, with 7 bases sitting between them. The V gene is TRBV9, the J gene TRBJ2-1; D is unresolved. Sequenced material: PBMCs, taken after 12 months of ibrutinib treatment. The TCR sequence derives from a human donor with chronic lymphocytic leukemia. The CDR3, as DNA: TGTGCCAGCAGCCTCCAGGATGAGCAGTTCTTC. Its protein product is CASSLQDEQFF.